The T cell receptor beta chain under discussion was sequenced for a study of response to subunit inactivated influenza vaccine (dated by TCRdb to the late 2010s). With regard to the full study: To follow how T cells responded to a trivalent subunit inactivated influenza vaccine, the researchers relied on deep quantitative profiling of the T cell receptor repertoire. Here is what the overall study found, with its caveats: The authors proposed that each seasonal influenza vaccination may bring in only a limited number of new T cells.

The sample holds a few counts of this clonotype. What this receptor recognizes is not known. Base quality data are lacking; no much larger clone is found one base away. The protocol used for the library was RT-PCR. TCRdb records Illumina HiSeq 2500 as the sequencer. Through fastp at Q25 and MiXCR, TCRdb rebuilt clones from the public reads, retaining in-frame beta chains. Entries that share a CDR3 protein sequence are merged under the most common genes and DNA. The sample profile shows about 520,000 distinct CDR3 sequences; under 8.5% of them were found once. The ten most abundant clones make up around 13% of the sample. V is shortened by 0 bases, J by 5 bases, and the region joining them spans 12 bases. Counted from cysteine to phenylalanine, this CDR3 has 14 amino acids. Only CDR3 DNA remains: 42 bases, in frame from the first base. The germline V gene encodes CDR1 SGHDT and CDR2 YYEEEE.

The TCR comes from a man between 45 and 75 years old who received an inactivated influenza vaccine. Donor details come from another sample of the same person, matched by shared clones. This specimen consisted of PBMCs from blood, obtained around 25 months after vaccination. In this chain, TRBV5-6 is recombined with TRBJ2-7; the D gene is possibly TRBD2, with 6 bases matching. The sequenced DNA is TGTGCCAGCAGCTTGGTCGGGAGTCCCCACGAGCAGTACTTC. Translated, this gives CASSLVGSPHEQYF.